The 24 T cell receptor beta chains presented below share a single source sample, sequenced in a study of blood T cell repertoires in COVID-19. The repertoire was sequenced with immunoSEQ multiplex PCR; TCRdb's copy has only in-frame clones and lacks some. The sample lists about 190,000 clones, around 82% seen once, with around 5.2% in the top ten. Input material: PBMCs or T cells enriched from blood (not recorded which). Receptor source: a woman aged 55 to 70 with acute COVID-19.

Of note for this clone: The identical CDR3 is also encoded by other nucleotide sequences in the sample. The chain couples TRBV30 to TRBJ1-3; D is uncertain. V was trimmed by 0 bases and J by 0 bases, leaving 3 bases between them. Germline CDR1 GTSNPN, CDR2 SVGIG (reference sequence). The CDR3 runs to 13 residues. CDR3: CAWSVHSGNTIYF. CDR3 bases: TGTGCCTGGAGTGTACACTCTGGAAACACCATATATTTT.

This clone appeared a few times. V gene TRBV19 combines with J gene TRBJ1-5; 9 bases are a match to TRBD1. The CDR3 is 16 residues long. Trimming cost V 4 bases and J 6 bases; bases outside gene matches: 10. The germline CDR1 and CDR2 sequences are LNHDA and SQIVND (reference sequence). CDR3 DNA sequence: TGTGCCAGTAGTACATCTCGGGACAGGGAAGGTCAGCCCCAGCATTTT. Its protein is CASSTSRDREGQPQHF.

This chain joins TRBV27 and TRBJ2-1; 8 bases fit TRBD1. Germline V lookup: CDR1 MNHEY, CDR2 SMNVEV (reference sequence). The CDR3 is made up of 14 amino acids. Trimming took 8 bases from V and 6 from J; bases not matched to a gene: 9. CDR3 bases: TGTGCCAGCGGGTTCAGGGGGCGCATCAATGAGCAGTTCTTC. Translating it yields CASGFRGRINEQFF.

The chain combines TRBV11-2 with TRBJ1-1, with D unresolved. Trimming took off 0 bases at V and 6 bases at J, with 5 bases between the two ends. This CDR3 comprises 12 residues. Germline values: CDR1 SGHAT, CDR2 FQNNGV. Written as DNA, the CDR3 is TGTGCCAGCAGCTTAGACCGAGCTGAAGCTTTCTTT. This translates into CASSLDRAEAFF. The full variable domain, rest sourced from reference TRBV11-2 and TRBJ1-1, is EAGVAQSPRYKIIEKRQSVAFWCNPISGHATLYWYQQILGQGPKLLIQFQNNGVVDDSQLPKDRFSAERLKGVDSTLKIQPAKLEDSAVYLCASSLDRAEAFFGQGTRLTVV.

The chain joins TRBV4-3 to TRBJ1-3; 8 bases align to TRBD1. CDR1 is LGHNA, CDR2 YSLEER, per germline. V lost 5 bases and J lost 2; bases outside the gene matches: 5. CDR3 size: 15 residues. CDR3 sequence: CASSGGQGTGNTIYF. The CDR3 DNA reads TGCGCCAGCAGCGGAGGACAGGGCACTGGAAACACCATATATTTT.

J is TRBJ1-5 and V is TRBV6-5; D gene unclear. Germline assignment: CDR1 MNHEY and CDR2 SVGAGI. V lost 7 bases and J 5 bases, leaving 12 bases between the germline ends. This CDR3 spans 13 amino acids. CDR3: CASTMNLDQPQHF. The CDR3 DNA follows: TGTGCCAGCACCATGAACTTGGATCAGCCCCAGCATTTT.

This clone was observed many times. CDR3 loop: CASTDRGARGNQPQHF. CDR3 sequence (DNA): TGTGCCAGTACTGACAGGGGCGCGAGAGGCAATCAGCCCCAGCATTTT. The genes are TRBV19 and TRBJ1-5; 8 bases align to TRBD1. CDR3 size: 16 residues. CDR1 and CDR2 from the germline V gene are LNHDA and SQIVND (reference sequence). V lost 7 bases and J lost 2; bases outside the gene matches: 10.

The V call is TRBV6-4, the J call TRBJ2-2, with D tentatively TRBD1 (7 bases). The CDR3 covers 14 residues. Germline V gives CDR1 MRHNA, CDR2 SNTAGT. Trimming stripped 3 bases from V and 5 bases from J, with 10 bases between. The CDR3 here is CASSEPGGTGELFF. In DNA form, the CDR3 reads TGTGCCAGCAGTGAACCAGGGGGGACCGGGGAGCTGTTTTTT.

The rearrangement joins TRBV11-2 to TRBJ2-7, with TRBD2 identical over 7 bases. Germline trimming cut 3 bases from V and 9 bases from J; bases unmatched to any gene: 8. This CDR3 has 13 amino acids. CDR1 and CDR2 from the germline V gene are SGHAT and FQNNGV. The CDR3 is CASSFRERGRQYV. Here the CDR3 DNA reads TGTGCCAGCAGCTTCCGCGAGCGGGGTAGGCAGTACGTC.

The chain joins TRBV30 to TRBJ2-5, with D unresolved. CDR3 length equals 14 residues. V dropped 1 base and J dropped 2 bases, with 11 bases sitting between them. Germline CDR1 reads GTSNPN; CDR2 reads SVGIG (reference sequence). The CDR3 loop is CAWSDPPSQETQYF. CDR3 DNA: TGTGCCTGGAGTGATCCCCCGAGTCAAGAGACCCAGTACTTC. Full variable domain (outside the CDR3, taken from reference TRBV30 and TRBJ2-5): SQTIHQWPATLVQPVGSPLSLECTVEGTSNPNLYWYRQAAGRGLQLLFYSVGIGQISSEVPQNLSASRPQDRQFILSSKKLLLSDSGFYLCAWSDPPSQETQYFGPGTRLLVL.

V usage is TRBV5-1 and J usage is TRBJ1-1; D possibly corresponds to TRBD1 (6 bases). The CDR3 sequence is 14 residues long. V was clipped by 4 bases and J by 5 bases, with 15 bases between them. Germline-derived CDR1 and CDR2 are SGHRS and YFSETQ. The CDR3 DNA reads as TGCGCCAGCAGCCTGACCCCAGGGGTAACTGAAGCTTTCTTT. This gives the protein CASSLTPGVTEAFF. Variable domain in full (rest from reference TRBV5-1 and TRBJ1-1): KAGVTQTPRYLIKTRGQQVTLSCSPISGHRSVSWYQQTPGQGLQFLFEYFSETQRNKGNFPGRFSGRQFSNSRSEMNVSTLELGDSALYLCASSLTPGVTEAFFGQGTRLTVV.

J is TRBJ2-1 and V is TRBV10-1; TRBD2 aligns across 10 bases. V shed 6 bases, J shed 0 bases, and the junction held 8 bases outside the gene matches. Per the germline V gene, CDR1 is WNHNN and CDR2 is SYGVQD (reference sequence). The CDR3 length is 17 residues. CDR3 nucleotides: TGCGCCAGCAGCCAACCTAGCGGGGGTAGCTCCTACAATGAGCAGTTCTTC. Residues: CASSQPSGGSSYNEQFF.

CDR3 sequence: CASSSTGGYEQYF. The CDR3 nucleotides read TGTGCCAGCAGTTCCACAGGGGGCTACGAGCAGTACTTC. The V gene is TRBV27, the J gene TRBJ2-7, with 8 positions matching TRBD1. Per the germline V gene, CDR1 is MNHEY and CDR2 is SMNVEV (reference sequence). J gave up 3 bases and V 4 bases, and 2 bases lay outside the gene matches. The CDR3 consists of 13 residues.

The CDR3 protein is CASSQLGSGNTIYF. The CDR3 nucleotides read TGTGCCAGCAGCCAACTAGGTTCTGGAAACACCATATATTTT. The rearrangement links TRBV3-1 (or the pseudogene TRBV3-2) to TRBJ1-3, with D unresolved. Per the germline V gene, CDR1 is LGHDT and CDR2 is YNNKEL (reference sequence). Between the trimmed V and J ends, which lost 2 bases and 1 base, there was a span of 6 bases. This CDR3 has 14 amino acids.

The CDR3 nucleotides read TGTGCCAGTAGTCTTCTCAGGGGCGCTGGAAACACCATATATTTT. It specifies CASSLLRGAGNTIYF. V gene TRBV19 combines with J gene TRBJ1-3, with D possibly being TRBD1 (6 bases). Trimming pared 5 bases from V and 2 bases from J, leaving 13 bases between. This CDR3 is built from 15 residues. Germline-derived CDR1 and CDR2 are LNHDA and SQIVND (reference sequence).

V is TRBV24-1 and J is TRBJ2-1; TRBD2 matches at 8 bases. This CDR3 contains 14 residues. Germline CDR1 is KGHDR and CDR2 is SFDVKD. V was pared by 8 bases and J by 6 bases, with 8 bases of the junction left unmatched. Here the CDR3 DNA reads TGTGCCACCACGGGTGCTAGCGGGTCCAATGAGCAGTTCTTC. Its translation: CATTGASGSNEQFF.

V is TRBV12-3 or TRBV12-4 and J is TRBJ2-5; no reliable D call. V gave up 2 bases and J gave up 2 bases, with 6 bases separating them. The CDR3 contains 13 residues. The CDR3 reads CASSLISQETQYF. In DNA form, the CDR3 reads TGTGCCAGCAGTTTAATCTCGCAAGAGACCCAGTACTTC.

This chain joins TRBV29-1 and TRBJ1-4; TRBD1 matches 7 bases. J gave up 5 bases and V 7 bases, and 7 bases lay outside the gene matches. CDR1 is SQVTM and CDR2 is ANQGSEA in the germline V gene. The CDR3 is 13 amino acids. The DNA for the CDR3 is TGCAGCGGGAGGGACAGCCAAAATGAAAAACTGTTTTTT. It encodes CSGRDSQNEKLFF.

The rearrangement links TRBV5-1 to TRBJ2-1; 11 nucleotides match TRBD2. The CDR3 covers 19 residues. After removal of 4 bases from V and 0 bases from J, the junction contained 12 bases not matched to a gene. In germline, CDR1 is SGHRS, CDR2 YFSETQ. CDR3 protein: CASSPFPGLADSSYNEQFF. The CDR3 DNA is TGCGCCAGCAGCCCATTCCCGGGACTAGCGGATAGCTCCTACAATGAGCAGTTCTTC.

The chain carries TRBV29-1 and TRBJ2-2, with D possibly TRBD1 on 6 matching bases. The CDR3 runs to 14 residues. Germline loops: CDR1 SQVTM, CDR2 ANQGSEA. V shed 7 bases and J shed 6 bases, with 18 bases lying between them. In DNA form, the CDR3 reads TGCAGCGCCCTAACCAGGGGTTTGGCCGGGGAGCTGTTTTTT. Translation gives CSALTRGLAGELFF.

This rearrangement joins TRBV4-3 to TRBJ2-5; TRBD1 might be the D (8 bases). The CDR3 extends over 16 amino acids. V lost 0 bases and J lost 5, with 16 bases in between. Germline V gene data show CDR1 as LGHNA and CDR2 as YSLEER. In DNA, the CDR3 is TGCGCCAGCAGCCAAGATACAGGGGGGGGCGGGGAGACCCAGTACTTC. As protein: CASSQDTGGGGETQYF.

The CDR3 here is CAYGTSLSYNSPLHF. DNA for the CDR3: TGTGCCTATGGGACAAGCCTCTCCTATAATTCACCCCTCCACTTT. This chain links TRBV5-6 with TRBJ1-6, with TRBD1 as a possible D gene (6 bases). V dropped 10 bases and J dropped 0 bases, with 14 bases sitting between them. Looked up from germline, CDR1 is SGHDT and CDR2 is YYEEEE. This CDR3 has 15 amino acids.

The genes are TRBV20-1 and TRBJ1-5; D remains unclear. Deletions cut 3 bases from V and 3 bases from J, with 15 bases between. The germline V gene has CDR1 DFQATT and CDR2 SNEGSKA (reference sequence). This CDR3 contains 15 residues. The CDR3: CSASRSRFDNQPQHF. Here the CDR3 DNA reads TGCAGTGCTAGTAGGAGCAGATTTGACAATCAGCCCCAGCATTTT.

The DNA for the CDR3 is TGTGCCAGTACCCCGGGTGGGCTGACTGGACTCATGAAGACCCAGTACTTC. It yields the protein CASTPGGLTGLMKTQYF. The V gene is TRBV19, the J gene TRBJ2-5; possible D gene TRBD2, 5 bases. The CDR3 runs to 17 residues. Trimming took 7 bases from V and 6 from J, leaving 27 bases between them. Germline V gene data show CDR1 as LNHDA and CDR2 as SQIVND (reference sequence).